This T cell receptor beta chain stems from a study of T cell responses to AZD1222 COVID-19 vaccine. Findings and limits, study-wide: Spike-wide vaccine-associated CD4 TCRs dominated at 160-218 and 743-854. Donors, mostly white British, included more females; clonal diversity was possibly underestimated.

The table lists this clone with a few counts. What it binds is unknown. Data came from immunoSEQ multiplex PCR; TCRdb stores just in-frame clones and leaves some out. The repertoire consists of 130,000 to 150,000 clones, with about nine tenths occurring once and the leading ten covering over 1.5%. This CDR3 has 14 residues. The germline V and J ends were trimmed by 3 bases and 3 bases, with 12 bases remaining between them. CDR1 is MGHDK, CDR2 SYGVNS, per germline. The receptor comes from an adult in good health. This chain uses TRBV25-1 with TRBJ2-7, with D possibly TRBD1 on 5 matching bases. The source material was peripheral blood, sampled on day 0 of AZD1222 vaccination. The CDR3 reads CASSEGRQGYEQYF. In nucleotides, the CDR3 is TGTGCCAGCAGTGAGGGGCGGCAGGGCTACGAGCAGTACTTC.